Each of the 5 T cell receptor beta chains below was sequenced from the same sample in a study of T cell repertoires in cytomegalovirus infection. A single record per CDR3 protein comes from TCRdb applying MiXCR to the reads. The data show about 300,000 distinct CDR3 sequences, roughly 25% seen once. Sequencing was performed on PBMCs. These receptor sequences come from a human donor in good health (CMV status not recorded). Some clones in this sample may be carry-over from other donors' samples.

This clonotype occurred many times. This chain links TRBV7-9 with TRBJ1-5; 10 nucleotides match TRBD1. V gave up 0 bases and J gave up 3 bases; unmatched junction bases: 5. Germline lookup yields CDR1 SEHNR and CDR2 FQNEAQ (reference sequence). This CDR3 has 17 amino acids. CDR3 coding DNA: TGTGCCAGCAGCTTAGCGAGGGACAGGGGTTTCAATCAGCCCCAGCATTTT. Its protein is CASSLARDRGFNQPQHF.

The chain is built from TRBV10-3 and TRBJ1-1, with a possible D match to TRBD1 (5 bases). The CDR3 has 13 amino acids. V lost 10 bases and J 4 bases, leaving 16 bases between the germline ends. Germline V CDR1 and CDR2: ENHRY, SYGVKD. CDR3 protein: CATTGGVGTEAFF. The DNA of the CDR3 is TGTGCCACGACCGGGGGGGTCGGCACTGAAGCTTTCTTT.

This chain links TRBV10-3 with TRBJ2-7, with 7 nucleotides matching TRBD1. Germline V gives CDR1 ENHRY, CDR2 SYGVKD. J gave up 3 bases and V 4 bases, and 6 bases lay outside the gene matches. The CDR3 covers 14 residues. The CDR3 nucleotides read TGTGCCATCAGTGCCCGACAGGGAATCTACGAGCAGTACTTC. Its protein is CAISARQGIYEQYF.

This rearrangement joins TRBV19 to TRBJ2-1; 7 bases line up with TRBD1. Per the germline V gene, CDR1 is LNHDA and CDR2 is SQIVND (reference sequence). Trimming cost V 10 bases and J 3 bases; bases outside gene matches: 12. The CDR3 extends over 15 amino acids. The DNA of the CDR3 is TGTGCCACCCAACCCGACAGGGAAGGCTACAATGAGCAGTTCTTC. It codes for CATQPDREGYNEQFF.

This clonotype has just a few counts. This chain links TRBV4-3 with TRBJ2-3; 7 positions agree with TRBD2. Losses at the gene ends were 2 bases for V and 4 bases for J; bases not matched to a gene: 12. CDR3 length: 17 amino acids. Germline V gene lookup returns CDR1 LGHNA and CDR2 YSLEER. The CDR3 region has the DNA TGCGCCAGCAGCCAACACGGACTAGTTTATGGGTCAGATACGCAGTATTTT. This gives the protein CASSQHGLVYGSDTQYF.